This T cell receptor beta chain was sequenced in a study of T cell responses to AZD1222 COVID-19 vaccine. Study-level points and caveats: Donors in the cohort were predominantly white British and more often female, and clonal diversity was possibly underestimated.

Details on this clone: The antigen is not known.

Profiling relied on immunoSEQ multiplex PCR, and the TCRdb table lists in-frame clones only, not all of them. The sample has just under 80,000 clones; approximately 92% are singletons. The sample consisted of peripheral blood, taken 28 days after the second AZD1222 dose. The sequence was obtained from an adult who received the AZD1222 COVID-19 vaccine.

For the CDR3, the DNA is TGTGCCAGCAGTCCCAGGGTATTGGGCACTGAAGCTTTCTTT. Its protein product is CASSPRVLGTEAFF. This rearrangement joins TRBV27 to TRBJ1-1, with D possibly TRBD1 on 5 matching bases. The ends were cut back, 5 bases at V and 4 bases at J, with 14 bases in the middle. Germline V CDR1 and CDR2: MNHEY, SMNVEV (reference sequence). CDR3 length equals 14 residues.